This section outlines one T cell receptor (beta chain) sequence together with its context. The antigen remains unidentified. This sample is drawn from a study of monozygotic twins with inflammatory bowel disease. One entry per CDR3 protein, without DNA, is what TCRdb gives after re-calling the 5' RACE reads. The table lists 93,000 or so distinct CDR3 sequences. Study findings and constraints: The analysis failed to separate different T cell subtypes.

Germline lookup yields CDR1 SEHNR and CDR2 FQNEAQ (reference sequence). The CDR3 extends over 14 amino acids. This chain connects TRBV7-9 to TRBJ2-1. This clonotype was sampled from a human donor with ulcerative colitis or Crohn's disease, or a healthy co-twin of an affected twin (not recorded which). Material for sequencing was blood. The CDR3 protein is CASTSELAYNEQFF.